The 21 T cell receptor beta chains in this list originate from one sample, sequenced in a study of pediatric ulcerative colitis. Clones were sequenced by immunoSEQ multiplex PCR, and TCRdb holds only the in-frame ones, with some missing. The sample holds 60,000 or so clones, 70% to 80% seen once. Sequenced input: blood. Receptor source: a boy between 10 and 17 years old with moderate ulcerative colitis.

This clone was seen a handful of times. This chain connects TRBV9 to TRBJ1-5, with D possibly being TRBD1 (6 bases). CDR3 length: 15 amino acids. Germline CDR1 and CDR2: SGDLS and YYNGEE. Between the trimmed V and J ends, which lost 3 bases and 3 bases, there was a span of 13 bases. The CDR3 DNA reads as TGTGCCAGCAGCGACGGGGGGACACACAATCAGCCCCAGCATTTT. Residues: CASSDGGTHNQPQHF.

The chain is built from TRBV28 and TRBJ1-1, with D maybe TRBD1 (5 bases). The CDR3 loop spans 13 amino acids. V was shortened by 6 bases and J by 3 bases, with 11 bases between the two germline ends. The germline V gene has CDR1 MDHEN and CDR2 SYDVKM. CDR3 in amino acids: CASRGDGYTEAFF. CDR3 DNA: TGTGCCAGCAGGGGGGACGGCTACACTGAAGCTTTCTTT.

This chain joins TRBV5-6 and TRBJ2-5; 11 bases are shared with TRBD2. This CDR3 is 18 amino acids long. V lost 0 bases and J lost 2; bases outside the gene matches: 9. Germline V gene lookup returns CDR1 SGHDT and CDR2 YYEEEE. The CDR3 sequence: CASSLGISGGVWQETQYF. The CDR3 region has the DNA TGTGCCAGCAGCTTGGGTATTAGCGGGGGGGTCTGGCAAGAGACCCAGTACTTC.

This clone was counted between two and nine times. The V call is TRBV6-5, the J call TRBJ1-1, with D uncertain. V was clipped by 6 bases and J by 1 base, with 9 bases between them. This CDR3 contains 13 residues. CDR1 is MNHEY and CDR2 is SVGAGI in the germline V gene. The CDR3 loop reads CASSLGRNTEAFF. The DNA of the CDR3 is TGTGCCAGCAGCTTAGGGAGGAACACTGAAGCTTTCTTT.

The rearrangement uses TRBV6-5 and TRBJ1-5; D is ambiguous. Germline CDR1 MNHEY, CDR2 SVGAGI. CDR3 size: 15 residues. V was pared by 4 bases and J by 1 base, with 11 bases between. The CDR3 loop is CASSFARLSNQPQHF. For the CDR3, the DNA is TGTGCCAGCAGTTTTGCGCGTTTGAGCAATCAGCCCCAGCATTTT.

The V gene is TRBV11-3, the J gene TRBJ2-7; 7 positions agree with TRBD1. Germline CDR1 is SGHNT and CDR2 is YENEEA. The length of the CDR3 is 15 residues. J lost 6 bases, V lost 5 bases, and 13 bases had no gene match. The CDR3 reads CASSQLGEGGAEQYF. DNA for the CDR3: TGTGCCAGCAGCCAATTGGGGGAAGGGGGCGCCGAGCAGTACTTC.

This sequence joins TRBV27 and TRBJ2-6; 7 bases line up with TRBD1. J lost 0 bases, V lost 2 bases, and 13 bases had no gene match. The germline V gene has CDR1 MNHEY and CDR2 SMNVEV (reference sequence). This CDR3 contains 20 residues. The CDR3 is CASSLEWGSGGFSGANVLTF. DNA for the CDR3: TGTGCCAGCAGTTTAGAATGGGGATCAGGGGGTTTCTCTGGGGCCAACGTCCTGACTTTC.

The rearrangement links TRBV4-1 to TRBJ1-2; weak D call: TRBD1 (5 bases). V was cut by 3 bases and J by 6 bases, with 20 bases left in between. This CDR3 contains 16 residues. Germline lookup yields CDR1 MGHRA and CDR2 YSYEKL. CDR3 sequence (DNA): TGCGCCAGCAGCCACCCCCCCTTAGGGGAACCCCATGGCTACACCTTC. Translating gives CASSHPPLGEPHGYTF.

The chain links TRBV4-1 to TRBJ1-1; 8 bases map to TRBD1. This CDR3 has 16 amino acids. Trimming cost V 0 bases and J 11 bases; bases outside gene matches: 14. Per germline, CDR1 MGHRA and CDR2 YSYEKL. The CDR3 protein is CASSQEVVGQGAGAFF. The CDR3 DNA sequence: TGCGCCAGCAGCCAAGAGGTGGTGGGCCAGGGGGCAGGGGCTTTCTTT.

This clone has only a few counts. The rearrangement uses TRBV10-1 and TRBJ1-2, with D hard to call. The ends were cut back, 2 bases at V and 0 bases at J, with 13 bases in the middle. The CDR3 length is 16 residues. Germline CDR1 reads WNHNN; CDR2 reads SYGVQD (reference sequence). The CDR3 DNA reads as TGCGCCAGCAGTGAGACTTCCAACGGAGCTAACTATGGCTACACCTTC. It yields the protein CASSETSNGANYGYTF.

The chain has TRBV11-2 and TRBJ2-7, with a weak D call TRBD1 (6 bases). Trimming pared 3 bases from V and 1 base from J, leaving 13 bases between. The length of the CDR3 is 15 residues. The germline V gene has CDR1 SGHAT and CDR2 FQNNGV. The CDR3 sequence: CASSFVQGPSYEQYF. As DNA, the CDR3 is TGTGCCAGCAGCTTTGTTCAGGGGCCATCCTACGAGCAGTACTTC.

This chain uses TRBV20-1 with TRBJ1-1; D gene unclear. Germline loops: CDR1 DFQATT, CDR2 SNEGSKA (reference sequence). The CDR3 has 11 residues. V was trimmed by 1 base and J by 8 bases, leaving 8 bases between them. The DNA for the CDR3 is TGCAGTGCTAGAGGTCTTAGCGAAGCTTTCTTT. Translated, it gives CSARGLSEAFF.

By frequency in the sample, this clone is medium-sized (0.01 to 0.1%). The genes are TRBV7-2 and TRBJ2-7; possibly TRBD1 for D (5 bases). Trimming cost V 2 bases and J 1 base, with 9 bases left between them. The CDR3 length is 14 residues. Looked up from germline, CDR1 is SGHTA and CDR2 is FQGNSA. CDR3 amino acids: CASSLSRTSYEQYF. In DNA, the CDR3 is TGTGCCAGCAGCTTAAGCCGGACATCCTACGAGCAGTACTTC.

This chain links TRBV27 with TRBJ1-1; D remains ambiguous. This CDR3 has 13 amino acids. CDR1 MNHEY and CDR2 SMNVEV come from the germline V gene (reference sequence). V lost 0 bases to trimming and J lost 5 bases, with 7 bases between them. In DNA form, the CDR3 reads TGTGCCAGCAGTTTATCTGTGAGGACTGAAGCTTTCTTT. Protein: CASSLSVRTEAFF.

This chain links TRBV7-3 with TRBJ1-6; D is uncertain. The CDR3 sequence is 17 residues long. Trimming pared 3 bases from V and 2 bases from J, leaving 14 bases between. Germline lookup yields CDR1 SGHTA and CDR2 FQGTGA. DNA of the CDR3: TGTGCCAGCAGCTTCGTGAGGGTCGGGACCTATAATTCACCCCTCCACTTT. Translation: CASSFVRVGTYNSPLHF.

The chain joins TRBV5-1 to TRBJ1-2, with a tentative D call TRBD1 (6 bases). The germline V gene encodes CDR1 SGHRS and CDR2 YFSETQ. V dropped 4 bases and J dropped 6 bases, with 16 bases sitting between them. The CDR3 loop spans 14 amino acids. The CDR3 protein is CASSREGGRDGYTF. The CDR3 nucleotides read TGCGCCAGCAGCCGCGAAGGGGGGAGAGATGGCTACACCTTC.

The CDR3 DNA follows: TGCAGCGCATCTGCCTCTGGGGCCAACGTCCTGACTTTC. Encoded protein: CSASASGANVLTF. This chain links TRBV29-1 with TRBJ2-6; D gene ambiguous. This CDR3 region has 13 residues. Looked up from germline, CDR1 is SQVTM and CDR2 is ANQGSEA. Between the trimmed V and J ends, which lost 7 bases and 0 bases, there was a span of 7 bases.

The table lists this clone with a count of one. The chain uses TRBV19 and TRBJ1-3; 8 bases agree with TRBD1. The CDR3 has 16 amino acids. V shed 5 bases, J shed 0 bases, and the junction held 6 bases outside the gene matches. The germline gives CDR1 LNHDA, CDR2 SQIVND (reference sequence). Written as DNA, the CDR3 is TGTGCCAGTAGTTGGGGACAGGCCAGCTCTGGAAACACCATATATTTT. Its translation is CASSWGQASSGNTIYF.

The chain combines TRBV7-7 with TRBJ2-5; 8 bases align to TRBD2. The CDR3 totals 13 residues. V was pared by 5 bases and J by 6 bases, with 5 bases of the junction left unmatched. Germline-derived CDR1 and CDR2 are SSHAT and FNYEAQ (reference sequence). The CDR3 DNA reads TGTGCCAGCAGCCGGACTAGCTTGCAGACCCAGTACTTC. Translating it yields CASSRTSLQTQYF.

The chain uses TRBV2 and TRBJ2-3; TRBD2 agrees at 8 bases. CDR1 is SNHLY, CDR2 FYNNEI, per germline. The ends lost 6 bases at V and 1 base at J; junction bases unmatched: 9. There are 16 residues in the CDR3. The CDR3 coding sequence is TGTGCCAGCAGCGAATCGGGGGGGCAGGGCACAGATACGCAGTATTTT. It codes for CASSESGGQGTDTQYF.

CDR3 sequence: CASTPTPGQGYGYTF. The CDR3 bases are TGTGCCAGCACCCCGACTCCGGGACAGGGCTATGGCTACACCTTC. The rearrangement links TRBV6-5 to TRBJ1-2, with 9 bases that match TRBD1. Germline V lookup: CDR1 MNHEY, CDR2 SVGAGI. The CDR3 length is 15 residues. Germline trimming cut 7 bases from V and 4 bases from J; bases unmatched to any gene: 10.